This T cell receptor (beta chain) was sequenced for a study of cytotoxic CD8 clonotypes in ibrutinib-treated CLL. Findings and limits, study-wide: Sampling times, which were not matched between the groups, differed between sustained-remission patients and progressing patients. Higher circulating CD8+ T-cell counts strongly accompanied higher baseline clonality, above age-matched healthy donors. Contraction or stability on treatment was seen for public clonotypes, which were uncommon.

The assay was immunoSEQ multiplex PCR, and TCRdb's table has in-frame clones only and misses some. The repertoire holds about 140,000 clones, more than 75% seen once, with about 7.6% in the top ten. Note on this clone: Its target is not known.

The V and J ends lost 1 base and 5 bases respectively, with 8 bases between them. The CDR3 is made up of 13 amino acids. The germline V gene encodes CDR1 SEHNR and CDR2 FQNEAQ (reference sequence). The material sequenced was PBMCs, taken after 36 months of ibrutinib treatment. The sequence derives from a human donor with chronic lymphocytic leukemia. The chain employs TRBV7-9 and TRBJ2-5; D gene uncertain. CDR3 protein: CASSLGGSETQYF. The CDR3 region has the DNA TGTGCCAGCAGCTTAGGGGGATCTGAGACCCAGTACTTC.